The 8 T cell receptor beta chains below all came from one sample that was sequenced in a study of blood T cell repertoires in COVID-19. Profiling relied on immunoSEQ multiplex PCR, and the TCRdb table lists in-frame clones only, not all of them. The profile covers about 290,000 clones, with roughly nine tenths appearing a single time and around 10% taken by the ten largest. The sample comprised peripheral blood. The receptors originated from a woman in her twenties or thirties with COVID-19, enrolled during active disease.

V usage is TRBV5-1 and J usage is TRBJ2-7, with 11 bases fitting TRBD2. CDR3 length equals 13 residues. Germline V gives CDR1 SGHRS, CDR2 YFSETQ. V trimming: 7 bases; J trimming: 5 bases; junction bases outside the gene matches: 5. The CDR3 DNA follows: TGCGCCAGCCAGACTAGCGGGGACCACGAGCAGTACTTC. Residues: CASQTSGDHEQYF.

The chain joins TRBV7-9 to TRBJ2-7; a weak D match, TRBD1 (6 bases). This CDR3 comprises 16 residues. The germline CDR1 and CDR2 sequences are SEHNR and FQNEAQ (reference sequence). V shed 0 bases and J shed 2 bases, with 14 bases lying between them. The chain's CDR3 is CASSLASGTRAYEQYF. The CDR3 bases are TGTGCCAGCAGCTTAGCTTCCGGGACAAGGGCCTACGAGCAGTACTTC.

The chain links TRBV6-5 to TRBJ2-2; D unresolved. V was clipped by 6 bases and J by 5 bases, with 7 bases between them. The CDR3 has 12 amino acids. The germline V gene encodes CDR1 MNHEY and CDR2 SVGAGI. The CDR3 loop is CASRGPTGELFF. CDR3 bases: TGTGCCAGCAGGGGCCCGACCGGGGAGCTGTTTTTT.

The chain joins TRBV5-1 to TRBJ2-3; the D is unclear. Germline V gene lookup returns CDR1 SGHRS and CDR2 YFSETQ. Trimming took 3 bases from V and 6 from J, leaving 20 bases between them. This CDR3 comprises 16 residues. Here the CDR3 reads CASSSSSQPDSDTQYF. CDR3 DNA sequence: TGCGCCAGCAGCTCCAGTAGCCAGCCCGACTCGGATACGCAGTATTTT.

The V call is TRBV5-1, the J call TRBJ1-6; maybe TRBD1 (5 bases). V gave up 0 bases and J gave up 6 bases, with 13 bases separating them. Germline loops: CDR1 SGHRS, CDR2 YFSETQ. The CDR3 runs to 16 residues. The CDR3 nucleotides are TGCGCCAGCAGCTTGGGCGCGGGACGGGTTAATTCACCCCTCCACTTT. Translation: CASSLGAGRVNSPLHF. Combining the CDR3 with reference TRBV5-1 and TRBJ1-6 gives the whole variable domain KAGVTQTPRYLIKTRGQQVTLSCSPISGHRSVSWYQQTPGQGLQFLFEYFSETQRNKGNFPGRFSGRQFSNSRSEMNVSTLELGDSALYLCASSLGAGRVNSPLHFGNGTRLTVT.

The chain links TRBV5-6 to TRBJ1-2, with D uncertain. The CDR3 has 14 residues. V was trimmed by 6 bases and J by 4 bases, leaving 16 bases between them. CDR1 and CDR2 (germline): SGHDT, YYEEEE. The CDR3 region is CASIFGGSPYGYTF. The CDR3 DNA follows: TGTGCCAGCATCTTCGGAGGGAGCCCCTATGGCTACACCTTC. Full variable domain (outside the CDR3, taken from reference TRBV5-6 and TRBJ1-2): DAGVTQSPTHLIKTRGQQVTLRCSPKSGHDTVSWYQQALGQGPQFIFQYYEEEERQRGNFPDRFSGHQFPNYSSELNVNALLLGDSALYLCASIFGGSPYGYTFGSGTRLTVV.

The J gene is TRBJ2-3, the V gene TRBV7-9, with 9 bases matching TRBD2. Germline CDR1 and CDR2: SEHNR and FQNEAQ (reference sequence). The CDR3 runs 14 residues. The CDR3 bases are TGTGCGAGCCCGGGCGGGGGGGCATCAGATACGCAGTATTTT. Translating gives CASPGGGASDTQYF. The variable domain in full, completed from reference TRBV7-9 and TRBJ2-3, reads DTGVSQNPRHKITKRGQNVTFRCDPISEHNRLYWYRQTLGQGPEFLTYFQNEAQLEKSRLLSDRFSAERPKGSFSTLEIQRTEQGDSAMYLCASPGGGASDTQYFGPGTRLTVL.

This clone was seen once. Here the CDR3 reads CASSGTSGANVLTF. In nucleotides, the CDR3 is TGTGCCAGCAGTGGGACATCTGGGGCCAACGTCCTGACTTTC. This chain uses TRBV6-1 with TRBJ2-6, with D possibly TRBD1 on 5 matching bases. Germline V gene sequence: CDR1 MNHNS, CDR2 SASEGT. The CDR3 is 14 amino acids. Trimming removed 4 bases from V and 1 base from J, with 5 bases in between.